Below are 22 T cell receptor beta chains sequenced from a single sample in a study of CD8 T cells in ankylosing spondylitis listed by TCRdb under 2017. Library preparation used 5' RACE. The instrument given in TCRdb is Illumina HiSeq 2500. Using fastp at Q25 and MiXCR, TCRdb reprocessed the public reads and kept productive beta chains. Duplicate CDR3 protein sequences are folded into a single record with the most common DNA and genes. Within this sample are about 190,000 distinct CDR3 sequences, with 10% to 15% of them counted one time only. In total, the top ten clones hold 11% of the sample. Specimen: blood, either unsorted or a sorted T cell fraction (not recorded which). Receptors originate from a female donor with ankylosing spondylitis or in good health (not recorded which).

This clonotype was seen a few times. The rearrangement uses TRBV27 and TRBJ1-5, with D maybe TRBD1 (6 bases). V lost 6 bases and J 3 bases, leaving 12 bases between the germline ends. From germline, CDR1 is MNHEY and CDR2 SMNVEV (reference sequence). The CDR3 contains 14 residues. The CDR3 protein is CASSLGQYNQPQHF. CDR3 sequence (DNA): TGTGCCAGCAGCCTAGGACAGTACAATCAGCCCCAGCATTTT.

This clonotype was picked up many times. The rearrangement uses TRBV5-1 and TRBJ1-6; D gene ambiguous. CDR1 is SGHRS, CDR2 YFSETQ, per germline. Trimming pared 0 bases from V and 8 bases from J, leaving 9 bases between. The CDR3 sequence is 14 residues long. CDR3 in amino acids: CASSLGTVDSPLHF. DNA for the CDR3: TGCGCCAGCAGCTTGGGTACGGTTGATTCACCCCTCCACTTT.

The chain employs TRBV28 and TRBJ2-7, with D perhaps assigned TRBD1 or TRBD2 (5 bases each). The CDR3 sequence is 16 residues long. Trimming removed 6 bases at V and 3 bases at J, with 21 bases between. CDR1 is MDHEN and CDR2 is SYDVKM in the germline V gene. The DNA of the CDR3 is TGTGCCAGCAGCCTCCGTTGGGGTGGGGGAATCTACGAGCAGTACTTC. As protein: CASSLRWGGGIYEQYF. Together with reference TRBV28 and TRBJ2-7, the CDR3 gives the full variable domain: DVKVTQSSRYLVKRTGEKVFLECVQDMDHENMFWYRQDPGLGLRLIYFSYDVKMKEKGDIPEGYSVSREKKERFSLILESASTNQTSMYLCASSLRWGGGIYEQYFGPGTRLTVT.

This clonotype was detected ten times or more. This chain joins TRBV4-3 and TRBJ2-7, with no clear D. The CDR3 contains 15 residues. V lost 0 bases, J lost 2 bases, and 11 bases lay in between. Germline CDR1 is LGHNA and CDR2 is YSLEER. In DNA, the CDR3 is TGCGCCAGCAGCCAAGATAGGGCACTGGCCTACGAGCAGTACTTC. Protein: CASSQDRALAYEQYF.

This sequence joins TRBV7-9 and TRBJ2-1; D not resolved. V lost 5 bases, J lost 0 bases, and 11 bases lay in between. This CDR3 has 15 residues. Germline V gene sequence: CDR1 SEHNR, CDR2 FQNEAQ (reference sequence). The CDR3 protein is CASSRSTYSYNEQFF. The CDR3 DNA sequence: TGTGCCAGCAGCCGTAGTACTTACTCCTACAATGAGCAGTTCTTC.

This clonotype was detected ten times or more. The chain uses TRBV12-3 or TRBV12-4 and TRBJ2-2, with 10 positions matching TRBD2. With 7 bases clipped from V and 4 bases from J, the junction kept 6 bases outside the gene matches. This CDR3 has 15 amino acids. The CDR3 bases are TGTGCCAGCACCCTTAGCGGGAGGATCACCGGGGAGCTGTTTTTT. This encodes CASTLSGRITGELFF.

This clonotype has a handful of counts. The V call is TRBV29-1, the J call TRBJ1-2; D gene ambiguous. V dropped 4 bases and J dropped 1 base, with 7 bases sitting between them. There are 12 residues in the CDR3. The germline gives CDR1 SQVTM, CDR2 ANQGSEA. This chain's CDR3 is CSVGGDNYGYTF. In nucleotides, the CDR3 is TGCAGCGTTGGCGGGGATAACTATGGCTACACCTTC.

This clonotype has a handful of counts. The rearrangement joins TRBV24-1 to TRBJ1-5, with TRBD1 as a possible D gene (6 bases). V lost 9 bases, J lost 3 bases, and 17 bases lay in between. The CDR3 runs to 15 residues. From germline, CDR1 is KGHDR and CDR2 SFDVKD. CDR3 in amino acids: CATSSAGGNNQPQHF. CDR3 in DNA: TGTGCCACCTCGAGCGCGGGGGGCAACAATCAGCCCCAGCATTTT.

This clonotype has more than one count but fewer than ten. The rearrangement uses TRBV28 and TRBJ2-2; D unclear. V shed 6 bases and J shed 4 bases, with 9 bases lying between them. The CDR3 length is 13 residues. CDR1 MDHEN and CDR2 SYDVKM come from the germline V gene. In DNA, the CDR3 is TGTGCCAGCAGGGCCGGAGTCACCGGGGAGCTGTTTTTT. This gives the protein CASRAGVTGELFF.

Many counts were recorded for this clonotype. The chain links TRBV6-1 to TRBJ2-4; D unresolved. The germline V gene has CDR1 MNHNS and CDR2 SASEGT. V lost 6 bases, J lost 9 bases, and 15 bases lay in between. The CDR3 extends over 13 amino acids. CDR3 nucleotides: TGTGCCAGCAGGAACTCCCTACTGGGCATTCAGTACTTC. It translates to CASRNSLLGIQYF.

This clonotype was counted at least ten times. The V call is TRBV29-1, the J call TRBJ2-1; a weak D match, TRBD1 (6 bases). V lost 3 bases to trimming and J lost 4 bases, with 13 bases between them. CDR1 and CDR2 (germline): SQVTM, ANQGSEA. The length of the CDR3 is 14 residues. CDR3 DNA sequence: TGCAGCGTTGATAACAGGGCGCGATACAATGAGCAGTTCTTC. It specifies CSVDNRARYNEQFF.

This clonotype has at least ten counts. The chain joins TRBV11-2 to TRBJ2-5; D ambiguous. CDR1 and CDR2 from the germline V gene are SGHAT and FQNNGV. Trimming stripped 0 bases from V and 6 bases from J, with 14 bases between. This CDR3 region has 15 residues. CDR3 nucleotides: TGTGCCAGCAGCTTAGACACTGGCGGTCGCAAGACCCAGTACTTC. It translates to CASSLDTGGRKTQYF.

This clonotype has only a few counts. CDR3 nucleotide sequence: TGTGCCAGCAGTTATACGAGTTTCAATCAGCCCCAGCATTTT. Translation: CASSYTSFNQPQHF. This chain uses TRBV6-2 or TRBV6-3 with TRBJ1-5, with D uncertain. Trimming took 3 bases from V and 3 from J, leaving 9 bases between them. In germline, CDR1 is MNHEY, CDR2 SVGEGT. This CDR3 spans 14 amino acids.

J is TRBJ2-3 and V is TRBV2, with 11 positions matching TRBD1. Germline trimming cut 6 bases from V and 5 bases from J; bases unmatched to any gene: 4. In germline, CDR1 is SNHLY, CDR2 FYNNEI. The CDR3 sequence is 14 residues long. CDR3 DNA sequence: TGTGCCAGCAGGGACAGGGGGCACAAAGATACGCAGTATTTT. Its translation: CASRDRGHKDTQYF.

Notes on this clonotype: Being one base from a much bigger clone, this may be a read error. The rearrangement joins TRBV12-3 or TRBV12-4 to TRBJ1-2; unclear D gene. The V gene lost 3 bases and the J gene lost 5 bases, with 13 bases spanning the gap. CDR3 length: 14 residues. CDR3 DNA: TGTGCCAGCAGTTTGTCCTTACGAGGGTATGGCTACACCTTC. As protein: CASSLSLRGYGYTF.

J is TRBJ2-1 and V is TRBV3-1; D is undetermined. Germline lookup yields CDR1 LGHDT and CDR2 YNNKEL (reference sequence). This CDR3 region has 14 residues. V was cut by 5 bases and J by 0 bases, with 8 bases left in between. CDR3 coding DNA: TGTGCCAGCAGCGCGATGAGCTCCTACAATGAGCAGTTCTTC. Translation gives CASSAMSSYNEQFF.

At least ten counts were recorded for this clonotype. The rearrangement uses TRBV5-1 and TRBJ2-3, with TRBD1 as a possible D gene (6 bases). The length of the CDR3 is 15 residues. Per the germline V gene, CDR1 is SGHRS and CDR2 is YFSETQ. V gave up 7 bases and J gave up 2 bases, with 17 bases separating them. The CDR3: CASEPKGHHTDTQYF. The CDR3 DNA is TGCGCCAGCGAACCTAAGGGACACCACACAGATACGCAGTATTTT. The full variable domain, its missing parts supplied by reference TRBV5-1 and TRBJ2-3, is KAGVTQTPRYLIKTRGQQVTLSCSPISGHRSVSWYQQTPGQGLQFLFEYFSETQRNKGNFPGRFSGRQFSNSRSEMNVSTLELGDSALYLCASEPKGHHTDTQYFGPGTRLTVL.

The genes are TRBV20-1 and TRBJ1-5, with TRBD1 identical over 9 bases. Germline V CDR1 and CDR2: DFQATT, SNEGSKA (reference sequence). This CDR3 comprises 18 residues. The CDR3 region has the DNA TGCAGGGGCCCTAAGGCGGGACAGGGTTTTCGTAGCAATCAGCCCCAGCATTTT. Translating gives CRGPKAGQGFRSNQPQHF.

This chain uses TRBV29-1 with TRBJ2-1; D possibly corresponds to TRBD1 (6 bases). The V and J ends lost 7 bases and 3 bases respectively, with 13 bases between them. The germline CDR1 and CDR2 sequences are SQVTM and ANQGSEA. The CDR3 sequence is 13 residues long. The CDR3 nucleotides are TGCAGCGATCTCAGGGGAAACTACAATGAGCAGTTCTTC. Translation gives CSDLRGNYNEQFF.

This clonotype has a count of ten or more. This chain uses TRBV7-2 with TRBJ2-5; no clear D gene. CDR1 and CDR2 from the germline V gene are SGHTA and FQGNSA. The CDR3 is made up of 10 amino acids. The germline V and J ends were trimmed by 3 bases and 5 bases, with 1 base remaining between them. Here the CDR3 reads CASSFETQYF. In nucleotides, the CDR3 is TGTGCCAGCAGCTTTGAGACCCAGTACTTC. Based on the CDR3 plus reference TRBV7-2 and TRBJ2-5, the full variable domain is GAGVSQSPSNKVTEKGKDVELRCDPISGHTALYWYRQSLGQGLEFLIYFQGNSAPDKSGLPSDRFSAERTGGSVSTLTIQRTQQEDSAVYLCASSFETQYFGPGTRLLVL.

This clonotype showed up many times. The rearrangement links TRBV11-2 to TRBJ2-1, with D hard to call. The CDR3 has 18 amino acids. The germline V gene has CDR1 SGHAT and CDR2 FQNNGV. V gave up 2 bases and J gave up 0 bases, with 17 bases separating them. The chain's CDR3 is CASSLYLPASFSYNEQFF. CDR3 nucleotide sequence: TGTGCCAGCAGCTTATATCTTCCGGCTTCCTTCTCCTACAATGAGCAGTTCTTC.

This clonotype was detected ten times or more. The gene calls are TRBV12-3 or TRBV12-4 and TRBJ2-2; 10 positions match TRBD2. The CDR3 extends over 14 amino acids. Trimming removed 6 bases from V and 5 bases from J; junction bases left unmatched: 3. The CDR3 DNA is TGTGCCAGCAGGGAGCGGGAGGGTACCGGGGAGCTGTTTTTT. It is translated as CASREREGTGELFF.